Below, 8 T cell receptor beta chains from the same sample are listed, as sequenced in a study of response to subunit inactivated influenza vaccine. Via MiXCR, TCRdb re-called the RT-PCR reads, giving one row per CDR3 protein. The data contain around 530,000 distinct CDR3 sequences, about an eighth of them singletons. The material was PBMCs from blood, obtained on the day of vaccination. These receptor sequences come from a man aged 50 to 59 who received an inactivated influenza vaccine.

This clonotype was detected only a few times. The chain has TRBV5-1 and TRBJ2-1; D perhaps matches TRBD1 (6 bases). V shed 3 bases and J shed 5 bases, with 18 bases lying between them. This CDR3 is built from 16 residues. Germline V gives CDR1 SGHRS, CDR2 YFSETQ. CDR3: CASSWRPITGNNEQFF. CDR3 sequence (DNA): TGCGCCAGCAGCTGGAGACCTATTACAGGGAACAATGAGCAGTTCTTC.

The chain combines TRBV7-8 with TRBJ2-2; 7 bases fit TRBD1. V lost 3 bases, J lost 3 bases, and 7 bases stayed unmatched. Germline lookup yields CDR1 SGHVS and CDR2 FQNEAQ. There are 16 residues in the CDR3. CDR3 in DNA: TGTGCCAGCAGCTTGAGACAGGGATGGGACACCGGGGAGCTGTTTTTT. Protein sequence: CASSLRQGWDTGELFF.

This clonotype has more than one count but fewer than ten. The rearrangement uses TRBV9 and TRBJ2-3, with 10 bases lining up with TRBD2. CDR3 length: 16 residues. Trimming took 0 bases from V and 4 from J; bases not matched to a gene: 5. CDR1 is SGDLS and CDR2 is YYNGEE in the germline V gene. The CDR3 nucleotides are TGTGCCAGCAGCGTAGATGTACTAGCGGGACCAGATACGCAGTATTTT. Its protein is CASSVDVLAGPDTQYF.

This clonotype showed up just a few times. This chain joins TRBV5-1 and TRBJ2-3, with 7 nucleotides matching TRBD2. The CDR3 length is 16 residues. With V trimmed by 4 bases and J by 3 bases, 11 bases remained unmatched. Germline V gene lookup returns CDR1 SGHRS and CDR2 YFSETQ. The CDR3 coding sequence is TGCGCCAGCAGCGGGGGGGGGTCAGTAGATACAGATACGCAGTATTTT. Translating it yields CASSGGGSVDTDTQYF. Using reference TRBV5-1 and TRBJ2-3 for the parts outside the CDR3, the full variable domain is KAGVTQTPRYLIKTRGQQVTLSCSPISGHRSVSWYQQTPGQGLQFLFEYFSETQRNKGNFPGRFSGRQFSNSRSEMNVSTLELGDSALYLCASSGGGSVDTDTQYFGPGTRLTVL.

This clonotype was seen a handful of times. This chain links TRBV18 with TRBJ2-1; D gene unclear. V lost 7 bases, J lost 1 base, and 5 bases lay in between. CDR3 length: 12 amino acids. From germline, CDR1 is KGHSH and CDR2 LQKENI. CDR3 sequence reads: CASWDSYNEQFF. In nucleotides, the CDR3 is TGTGCCAGCTGGGATTCCTACAATGAGCAGTTCTTC. Supplemented by reference TRBV18 and TRBJ2-1, the full variable domain reads NAGVMQNPRHLVRRRGQEARLRCSPMKGHSHVYWYRQLPEEGLKFMVYLQKENIIDESGMPKERFSAEFPKEGPSILRIQQVVRGDSAAYFCASWDSYNEQFFGPGTRLTVL.

This chain joins TRBV27 and TRBJ2-3; no definite D call. This CDR3 has 14 amino acids. The germline V gene encodes CDR1 MNHEY and CDR2 SMNVEV (reference sequence). The V gene lost 2 bases and the J gene lost 2 bases, with 8 bases spanning the gap. CDR3 in DNA: TGTGCCAGCAGTTTAACGGCCCCCACAGATACGCAGTATTTT. It is translated as CASSLTAPTDTQYF.

This clonotype was picked up a small number of times. The chain recombines TRBV7-2 with TRBJ2-7; D gene uncertain. The CDR3 spans 13 residues. Per germline, CDR1 SGHTA and CDR2 FQGNSA. Trimming removed 1 base at V and 4 bases at J, with 8 bases between. CDR3 loop: CASSLVTQYEQYF. Here the CDR3 DNA reads TGTGCCAGCAGCTTAGTTACACAATACGAGCAGTACTTC.

The CDR3 is CASSRTELAQYF. The CDR3 DNA reads TGTGCCAGCAGCCGCACAGAGTTGGCCCAGTACTTC. This chain connects TRBV7-9 to TRBJ2-5, with D hard to call. V was trimmed by 5 bases and J by 9 bases, leaving 13 bases between them. Per the germline V gene, CDR1 is SEHNR and CDR2 is FQNEAQ (reference sequence). This CDR3 is 12 amino acids long.